The rows below give T cell receptor beta chains drawn from one sample of a study of CD8 T cells in Susac syndrome. In TCRdb, the immunoSEQ multiplex PCR reads were re-called with MiXCR into one record per CDR3 protein. This sample carries around 130,000 distinct CDR3 sequences, about 93% of them seen once, and the ten largest clones take about 0.29%. The specimen was CD8+ T cells from PBMCs. These receptors were taken from a human donor with Susac syndrome. CDR3s include the opening cysteine and the closing phenylalanine or tryptophan. The D gene is left open where the match is weak. Only some rows state a clone size, as once, few, many or a class for expanded clones.

d_gene	v_gene	j_gene	abundance	CDR3aa	CDR3nt
NA	TRBV7-9	TRBJ2-1	NA	CASTNGGLENEQFF	TGTGCCAGCACTAATGGGGGGTTGGAAAATGAGCAGTTCTTC
TRBD2	TRBV28	TRBJ2-5	NA	CASSAPGTSDGTQYF	TGTGCCAGCAGTGCACCCGGGACTAGCGATGGGACCCAGTACTTC
NA	TRBV5-4	TRBJ1-1	NA	CASSPQSTEAFF	TGTGCCAGCAGCCCTCAGAGCACTGAAGCTTTCTTT
NA	TRBV14	TRBJ1-2	NA	CASSQGRGGNYGYTF	TGTGCCAGCAGCCAAGGAAGAGGGGGAAACTATGGCTACACCTTC
NA	TRBV7-8	TRBJ1-1	NA	CASSLVRLNTEAFF	TGTGCCAGCAGCTTAGTCCGGCTGAACACTGAAGCTTTCTTT
NA	TRBV29-1	TRBJ1-1	once	CSVLDGIANTEAFF	TGCAGCGTTTTGGACGGAATAGCGAACACTGAAGCTTTCTTT
NA	TRBV5-1	TRBJ2-3	NA	CASRGLDRTDTQYF	TGCGCCAGCAGAGGCCTAGATCGCACAGATACGCAGTATTTT
NA	TRBV6-5	TRBJ1-1	NA	CASSYSRVQNTEAFF	TGTGCCAGCAGTTACTCCAGGGTCCAGAACACTGAAGCTTTCTTT
NA	TRBV2	TRBJ2-3	once	CASSITLGGTDTQYF	TGTGCCAGCAGCATAACACTGGGGGGCACAGATACGCAGTATTTT
NA	TRBV30	TRBJ1-2	once	CAWSGGLYGYTF	TGTGCCTGGAGTGGTGGGCTGTATGGCTACACCTTC
NA	TRBV3-1	TRBJ2-5	NA	CASSQEAKQETQYF	TGTGCCAGCAGCCAAGAGGCGAAACAAGAGACCCAGTACTTC
NA	TRBV2	TRBJ2-7	NA	CASSDSAYEQYF	TGTGCCAGCAGTGATTCCGCCTACGAGCAGTACTTC
TRBD1	TRBV12-5	TRBJ2-7	NA	CASGPGTGEGEQYF	TGTGCTAGTGGCCCCGGGACAGGGGAAGGCGAGCAGTACTTC
TRBD1	TRBV19	TRBJ1-5	NA	CASSPGGIQPQHF	TGTGCCAGTAGTCCAGGGGGCATTCAGCCCCAGCATTTT
NA	TRBV11-2	TRBJ1-2	NA	CASSSERTAPLGYGYTF	TGTGCCAGCAGCTCCGAACGGACAGCGCCGCTTGGGTATGGCTACACCTTC
NA	TRBV4-1	TRBJ1-1	once	CASSHPGKPQLFF	TGCGCCAGCAGCCACCCGGGGAAACCGCAGCTTTTCTTT
NA	TRBV6-2/TRBV6-3	TRBJ1-2	NA	CASSSPRLYGYTF	TGTGCCAGCAGTTCTCCCAGGCTCTATGGCTACACCTTC
NA	TRBV7-2	TRBJ1-1	NA	CASSLIQGGEAFF	TGTGCCAGCAGCTTAATCCAGGGTGGTGAAGCTTTCTTT
NA	TRBV29-1	TRBJ1-1	NA	CSVEEGTEAFF	TGCAGCGTTGAAGAGGGCACTGAAGCTTTCTTT